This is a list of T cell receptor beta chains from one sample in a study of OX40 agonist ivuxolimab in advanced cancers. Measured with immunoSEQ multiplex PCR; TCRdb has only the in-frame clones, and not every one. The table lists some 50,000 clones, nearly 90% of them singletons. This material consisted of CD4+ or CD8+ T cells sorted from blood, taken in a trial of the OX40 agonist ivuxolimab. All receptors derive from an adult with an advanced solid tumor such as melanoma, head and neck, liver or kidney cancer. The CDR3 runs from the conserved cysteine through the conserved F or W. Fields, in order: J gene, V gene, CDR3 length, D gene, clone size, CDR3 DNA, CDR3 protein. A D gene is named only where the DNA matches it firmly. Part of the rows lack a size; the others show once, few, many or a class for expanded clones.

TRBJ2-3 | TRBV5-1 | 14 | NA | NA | TGCGCCAGCAGCTTGCAACTTAGCACAGATACGCAGTATTTT | CASSLQLSTDTQYF
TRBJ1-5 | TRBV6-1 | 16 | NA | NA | TGTGCCAGCAGTGAACGTGGCAGCCTTAGCAATCAGCCCCAGCATTTT | CASSERGSLSNQPQHF
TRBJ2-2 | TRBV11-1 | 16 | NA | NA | TGTGCCAGCAGCTTTCCGTTGGGGCGGGGTACCGGGGAGCTGTTTTTT | CASSFPLGRGTGELFF
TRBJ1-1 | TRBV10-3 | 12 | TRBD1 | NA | TGTGCCATCAGTAACAGGGGGACTGAAGCTTTCTTT | CAISNRGTEAFF
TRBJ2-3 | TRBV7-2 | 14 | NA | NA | TGTGCCAGCAGCCGAGGGCGGGTCCCAGATACGCAGTATTTT | CASSRGRVPDTQYF
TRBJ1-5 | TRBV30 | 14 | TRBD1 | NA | TGTGCCTGGAGTTCGACAGGGGCGGCTCAGCCCCAGCATTTT | CAWSSTGAAQPQHF
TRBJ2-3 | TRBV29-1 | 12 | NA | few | TGCAGCGTTGAGCAGAGCACAGATACGCAGTATTTT | CSVEQSTDTQYF
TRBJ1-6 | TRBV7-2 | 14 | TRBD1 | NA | TGTGCCAGCAGGTACAGGGGCGGGAATTCACCCCTCCACTTT | CASRYRGGNSPLHF
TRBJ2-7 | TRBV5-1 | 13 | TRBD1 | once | TGCGCCAGCAGCTCACAGGGGGCCAGCGAGCAGTACTTC | CASSSQGASEQYF
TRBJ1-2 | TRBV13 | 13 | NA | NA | TGTGCCAGCAAGCGGCAAGCTAACTATGGCTACACCTTC | CASKRQANYGYTF
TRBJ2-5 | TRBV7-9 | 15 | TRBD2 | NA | TGTGCCAGCAGCTCACTAGCGGGGGCCGGGGAGACCCAGTACTTC | CASSSLAGAGETQYF
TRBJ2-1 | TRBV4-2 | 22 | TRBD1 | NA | TGTGCCAGCAGCCAAGACCGGGACAGGGCTGGAGCGACCCGCTTCTCCTACAATGAGCAGTTCTTC | CASSQDRDRAGATRFSYNEQFF
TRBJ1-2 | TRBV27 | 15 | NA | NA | TGTGCCAGCAGTTTAAAAGCGTCGGCTAACTATGGCTACACCTTC | CASSLKASANYGYTF
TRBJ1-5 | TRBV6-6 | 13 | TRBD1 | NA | TGTGCCAGCAAAGACAGGGTTGATCAGCCCCAGCATTTT | CASKDRVDQPQHF
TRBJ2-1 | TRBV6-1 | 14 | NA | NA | TGTGCCAGCAGTGAGGGCAGCCCCTGGGATGAGCAGTTCTTC | CASSEGSPWDEQFF
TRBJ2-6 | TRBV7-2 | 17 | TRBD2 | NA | TGTGCCAGCAGCCTAGCGGGGGGAAGCTCTGGGGCCAACGTCCTGACTTTC | CASSLAGGSSGANVLTF
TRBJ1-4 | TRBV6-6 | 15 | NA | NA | TGTGCCAGCGGGGGGATTCCTGCAACTAATGAAAAACTGTTTTTT | CASGGIPATNEKLFF
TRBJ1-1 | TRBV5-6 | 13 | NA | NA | TGTGCCAGCAGCTGGGATTGGGGCACTGAAGCTTTCTTT | CASSWDWGTEAFF
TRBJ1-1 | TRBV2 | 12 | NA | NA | TGTGTCGGCAGTATCATGAACACTGAAGCTTTCTTT | CVGSIMNTEAFF
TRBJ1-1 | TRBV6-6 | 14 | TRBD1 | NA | TGTGCCAGCAGGCGGACAGGGATGAACACTGAAGCTTTCTTT | CASRRTGMNTEAFF
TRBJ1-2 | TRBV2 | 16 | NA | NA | TGTGCCAGCAGTGAACGGTACAGGCCCGATACTAATGGCTACACCTTC | CASSERYRPDTNGYTF
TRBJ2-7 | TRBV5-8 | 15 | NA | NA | TGTGCCAGCAGCTTGGTGGGGCAGAGTGCCTACGAGCAGTACTTC | CASSLVGQSAYEQYF
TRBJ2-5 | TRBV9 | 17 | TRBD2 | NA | TGTGCCAGCAGCGAGGGACTAGCGGGAGGTCCGGCGAAGGCCCAGTACTTC | CASSEGLAGGPAKAQYF
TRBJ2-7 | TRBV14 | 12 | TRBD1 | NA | TGTGCCAGCAGCCAAGTAAAGGGGGCGCAGTACTTC | CASSQVKGAQYF
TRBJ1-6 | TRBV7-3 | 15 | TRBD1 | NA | TGTGCCAGCAGCACCGGACAGGGCTATAATTCACCCCTCCACTTT | CASSTGQGYNSPLHF
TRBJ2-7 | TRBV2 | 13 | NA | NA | TGTGCCAGCAGTGCCTTTACTAGTTACGAGCAGTACTTC | CASSAFTSYEQYF
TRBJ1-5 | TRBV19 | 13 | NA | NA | TGTGCCAGTAGTAGCAACAGGGATCAGCCCCAGCATTTT | CASSSNRDQPQHF
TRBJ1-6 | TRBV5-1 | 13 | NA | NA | TGCGCCAGCAGCTTTACGTCGGATTCACCCCTCCACTTT | CASSFTSDSPLHF
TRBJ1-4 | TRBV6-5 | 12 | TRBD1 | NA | TGTGCCAGCAGCCCTCGGACAGGAACACTGTTTTTT | CASSPRTGTLFF
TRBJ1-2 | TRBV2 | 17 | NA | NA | TGTGCCAGCAGTGAAGCAAACAGGATTTTAATTAACTATGGCTACACCTTC | CASSEANRILINYGYTF
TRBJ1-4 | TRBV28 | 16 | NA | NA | TGTGCCAGCAGTTCCGGGGGGGTGGCAACTAATGAAAAACTGTTTTTT | CASSSGGVATNEKLFF
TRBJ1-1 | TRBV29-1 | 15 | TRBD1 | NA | TGCAGCGTTGATTTGGACAGGGTGAAGAACACTGAAGCTTTCTTT | CSVDLDRVKNTEAFF
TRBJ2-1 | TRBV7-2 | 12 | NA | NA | TGTGCCAGCAGCTTAGCGGAGGGGGCGCAGTTCTTC | CASSLAEGAQFF
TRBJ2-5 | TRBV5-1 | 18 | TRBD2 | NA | TGCGCCAGCAGCACCGACGCCTGGGGACTAGCGGGAGAGGAGACCCAGTACTTC | CASSTDAWGLAGEETQYF
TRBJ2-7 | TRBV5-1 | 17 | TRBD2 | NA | TGCGCCAGCAGCTGGAGCCAAGCGGGGGCAAGCTCCTACGAGCAGTACTTC | CASSWSQAGASSYEQYF
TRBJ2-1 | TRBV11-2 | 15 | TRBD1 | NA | TGTGCCAGCAGCTCCGGGACAGGGGTCTACAATGAGCAGTTCTTC | CASSSGTGVYNEQFF
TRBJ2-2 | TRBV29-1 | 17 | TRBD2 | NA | TGCAGCGTTGGACTAGCGGGAGGGCCGGTAGGGGCCGGGGAGCTGTTTTTT | CSVGLAGGPVGAGELFF
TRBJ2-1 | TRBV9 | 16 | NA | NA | TGTGCCAGCAGCGGTGGGGGCTCAGTACCGGGCAATGAGCAGTTCTTC | CASSGGGSVPGNEQFF
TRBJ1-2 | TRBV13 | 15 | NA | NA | TGTGCCAGCAGCATTCGACAGACCGGCGACTATGGCTACACCTTC | CASSIRQTGDYGYTF
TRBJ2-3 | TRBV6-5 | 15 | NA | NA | TGTGCCAGCAGTCTCTGGGGCAACGGAGCAGATACGCAGTATTTT | CASSLWGNGADTQYF
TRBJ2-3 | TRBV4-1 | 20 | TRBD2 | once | TGCGCCAGCAGCCAACCCGCCCAGGGACTAGCGGGGGGCCTCACAGATACGCAGTATTTT | CASSQPAQGLAGGLTDTQYF
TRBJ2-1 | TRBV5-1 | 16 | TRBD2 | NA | TGCGCCAGCAGCTTGGAAAGCGGGAGGGAGTACAATGAGCAGTTCTTC | CASSLESGREYNEQFF
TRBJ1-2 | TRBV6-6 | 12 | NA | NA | TGTGCCAGCAGAGAGGGGAGCTATGGCTACACCTTC | CASREGSYGYTF
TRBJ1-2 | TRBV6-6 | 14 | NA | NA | TGTGCCAGCAGTTACCGGGCACGGAACTATGGCTACACCTTC | CASSYRARNYGYTF
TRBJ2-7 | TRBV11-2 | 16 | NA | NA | TGTGCCAGCAGCTTAAGGGTTGGGGTCGTCGGGGGCGAGCAGTACTTC | CASSLRVGVVGGEQYF
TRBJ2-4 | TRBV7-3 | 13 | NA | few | TGTGCCAGCAGCTCGGTACCAGGGAACATTCAGTACTTC | CASSSVPGNIQYF
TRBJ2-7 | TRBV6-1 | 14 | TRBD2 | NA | TGTGCCAGCAGGGCGGGGGTTAACTCCTACGAGCAGTACTTC | CASRAGVNSYEQYF
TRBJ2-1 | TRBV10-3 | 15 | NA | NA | TGTGCCATCAGTGCAGCGGAGAGCTCCTACAATGAGCAGTTCTTC | CAISAAESSYNEQFF
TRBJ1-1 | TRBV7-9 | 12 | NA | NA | TGTGCCAGCAGCCCCGGACAAATTGAAGCTTTCTTT | CASSPGQIEAFF
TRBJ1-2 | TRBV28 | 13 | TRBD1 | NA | TGTGCCAGCGCCAACAGGGGTTACTATGGCTACACCTTC | CASANRGYYGYTF
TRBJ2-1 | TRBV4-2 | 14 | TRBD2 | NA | TGTGCCAGCAGCTATTTTAGCGGGAACAATGAGCAGTTCTTC | CASSYFSGNNEQFF
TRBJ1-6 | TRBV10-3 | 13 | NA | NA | TGTGCCACCGCTCGGGGGAATAATTCACCCCTCCACTTT | CATARGNNSPLHF
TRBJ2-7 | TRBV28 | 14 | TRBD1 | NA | TGTGCCAGCAGTTTTAACAGGGGTTACGACGAGCAGTACTTC | CASSFNRGYDEQYF
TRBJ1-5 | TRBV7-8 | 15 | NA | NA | TGTGCCAGCAGCCTAGAACAGGGTAGCAATCAGCCCCAGCATTTT | CASSLEQGSNQPQHF
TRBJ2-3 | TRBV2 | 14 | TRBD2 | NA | TGTGCCAGCGGGGGGACTGGGGAGGGGAATACGCAGTATTTT | CASGGTGEGNTQYF